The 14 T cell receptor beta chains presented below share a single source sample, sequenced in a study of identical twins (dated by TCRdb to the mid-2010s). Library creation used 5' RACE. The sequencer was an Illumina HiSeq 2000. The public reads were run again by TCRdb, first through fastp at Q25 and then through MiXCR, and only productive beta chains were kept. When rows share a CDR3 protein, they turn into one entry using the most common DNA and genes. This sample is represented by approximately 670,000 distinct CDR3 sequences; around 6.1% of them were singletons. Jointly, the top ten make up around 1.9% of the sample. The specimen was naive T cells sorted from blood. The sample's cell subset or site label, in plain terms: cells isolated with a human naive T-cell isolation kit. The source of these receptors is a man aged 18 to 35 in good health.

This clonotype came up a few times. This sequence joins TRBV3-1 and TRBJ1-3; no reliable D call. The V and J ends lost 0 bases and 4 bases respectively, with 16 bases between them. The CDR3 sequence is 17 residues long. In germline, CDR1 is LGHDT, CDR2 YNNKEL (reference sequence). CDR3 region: CASSQDLRVGAGNTIYF. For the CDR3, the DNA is TGTGCCAGCAGCCAAGATCTTCGAGTAGGAGCCGGAAACACCATATATTTT.

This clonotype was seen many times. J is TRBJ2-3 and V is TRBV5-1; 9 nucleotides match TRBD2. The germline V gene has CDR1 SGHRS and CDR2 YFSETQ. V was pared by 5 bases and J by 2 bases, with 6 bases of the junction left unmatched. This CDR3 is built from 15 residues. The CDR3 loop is CASRPSGISTDTQYF. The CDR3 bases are TGCGCCAGCAGGCCTAGCGGGATTTCCACAGATACGCAGTATTTT.

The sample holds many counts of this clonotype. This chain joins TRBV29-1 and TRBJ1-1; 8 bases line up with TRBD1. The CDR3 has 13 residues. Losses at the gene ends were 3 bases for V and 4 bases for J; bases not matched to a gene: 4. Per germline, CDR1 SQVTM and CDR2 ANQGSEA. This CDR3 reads CSVEEGTGTEAFF. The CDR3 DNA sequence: TGCAGCGTTGAGGAGGGGACAGGCACTGAAGCTTTCTTT.

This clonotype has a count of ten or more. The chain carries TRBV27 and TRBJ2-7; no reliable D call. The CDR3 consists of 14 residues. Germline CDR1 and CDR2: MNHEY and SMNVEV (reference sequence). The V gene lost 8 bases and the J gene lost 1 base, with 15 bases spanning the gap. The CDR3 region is CASSMGPLSYEQYV. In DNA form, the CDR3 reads TGTGCCAGCTCGATGGGTCCCCTTTCCTACGAGCAGTACGTC.

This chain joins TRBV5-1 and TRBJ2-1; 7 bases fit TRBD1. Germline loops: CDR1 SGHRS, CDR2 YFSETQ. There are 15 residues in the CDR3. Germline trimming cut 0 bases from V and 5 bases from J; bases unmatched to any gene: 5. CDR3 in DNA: TGCGCCAGCAGCTTGGTAGGACAGGACGACAATGAGCAGTTCTTC. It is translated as CASSLVGQDDNEQFF.

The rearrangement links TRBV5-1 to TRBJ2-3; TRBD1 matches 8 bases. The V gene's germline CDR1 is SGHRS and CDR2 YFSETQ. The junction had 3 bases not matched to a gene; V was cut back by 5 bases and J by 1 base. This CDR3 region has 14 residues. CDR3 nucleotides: TGCGCCAGCAGTGGACAGGGTCGCACAGATACGCAGTATTTT. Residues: CASSGQGRTDTQYF.

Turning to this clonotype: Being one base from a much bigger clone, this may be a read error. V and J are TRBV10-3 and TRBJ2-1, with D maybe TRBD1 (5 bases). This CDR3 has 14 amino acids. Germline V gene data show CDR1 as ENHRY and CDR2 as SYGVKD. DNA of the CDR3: TGTGCCGCCAGCCATGACAGATTATACAATGAGCAGCTCTTC. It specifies CAASHDRLYNEQLF.

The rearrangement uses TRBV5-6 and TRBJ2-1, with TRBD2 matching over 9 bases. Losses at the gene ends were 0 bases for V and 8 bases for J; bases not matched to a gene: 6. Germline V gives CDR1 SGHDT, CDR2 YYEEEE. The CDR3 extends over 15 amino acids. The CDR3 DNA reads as TGTGCCAGCAGCTTGGCGGGACTAGCTTTACATGAGCAGTTCTTC. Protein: CASSLAGLALHEQFF.

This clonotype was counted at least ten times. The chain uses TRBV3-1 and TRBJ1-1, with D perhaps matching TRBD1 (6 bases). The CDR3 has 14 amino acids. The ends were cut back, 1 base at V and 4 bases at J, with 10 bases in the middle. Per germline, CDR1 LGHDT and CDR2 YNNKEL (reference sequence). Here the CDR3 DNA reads TGTGCCAGCAGCCAAGTACAGGGTGGCACTGAAGCTTTCTTT. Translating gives CASSQVQGGTEAFF.

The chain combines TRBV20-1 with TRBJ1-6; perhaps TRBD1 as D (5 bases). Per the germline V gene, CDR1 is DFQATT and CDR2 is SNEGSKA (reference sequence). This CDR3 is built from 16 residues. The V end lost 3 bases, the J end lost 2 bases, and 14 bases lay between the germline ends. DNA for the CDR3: TGCAGTGCTAGTGGACACCCGAACCCCTATAATTCACCCCTCCACTTT. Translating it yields CSASGHPNPYNSPLHF.

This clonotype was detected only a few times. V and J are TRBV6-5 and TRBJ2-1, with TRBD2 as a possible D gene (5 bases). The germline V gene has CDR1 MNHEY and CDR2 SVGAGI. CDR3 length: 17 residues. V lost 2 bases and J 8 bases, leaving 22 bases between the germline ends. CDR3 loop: CASSYVGLTPNSDEQFF. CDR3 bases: TGTGCCAGCAGTTACGTTGGACTTACACCGAACAGCGATGAGCAGTTCTTC.

Written as DNA, the CDR3 is TGTGCCAGCAGCCGAGGACTAGCGGGAGTTCATGAGCAGTTCTTC. Its translation: CASSRGLAGVHEQFF. The rearrangement links TRBV7-2 to TRBJ2-1; 13 bases agree with TRBD2. Germline V CDR1 and CDR2: SGHTA, FQGNSA. The ends lost 5 bases at V and 8 bases at J; junction bases unmatched: 6. The CDR3 spans 15 residues. The complete variable domain, with remaining parts taken from reference TRBV7-2 and TRBJ2-1, reads GAGVSQSPSNKVTEKGKDVELRCDPISGHTALYWYRQSLGQGLEFLIYFQGNSAPDKSGLPSDRFSAERTGGSVSTLTIQRTQQEDSAVYLCASSRGLAGVHEQFFGPGTRLTVL.

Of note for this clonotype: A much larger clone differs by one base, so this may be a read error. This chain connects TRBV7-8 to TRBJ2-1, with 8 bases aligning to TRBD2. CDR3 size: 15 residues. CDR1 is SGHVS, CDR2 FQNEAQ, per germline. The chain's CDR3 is CASSSRELADNKQFF. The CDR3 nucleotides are TGTGCCAGCAGTTCCCGGGAACTAGCGGACAATAAGCAGTTCTTC.

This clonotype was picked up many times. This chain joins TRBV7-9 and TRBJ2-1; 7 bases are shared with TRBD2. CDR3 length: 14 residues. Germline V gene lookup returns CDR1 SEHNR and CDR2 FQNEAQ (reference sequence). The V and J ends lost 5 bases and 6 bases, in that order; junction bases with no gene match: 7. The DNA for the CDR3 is TGTGCCAGCAGCGGGAGGGACCCTCGCAATGAGCAGTTCTTC. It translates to CASSGRDPRNEQFF. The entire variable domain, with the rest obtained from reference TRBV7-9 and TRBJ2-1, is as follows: DTGVSQNPRHKITKRGQNVTFRCDPISEHNRLYWYRQTLGQGPEFLTYFQNEAQLEKSRLLSDRFSAERPKGSFSTLEIQRTEQGDSAMYLCASSGRDPRNEQFFGPGTRLTVL.